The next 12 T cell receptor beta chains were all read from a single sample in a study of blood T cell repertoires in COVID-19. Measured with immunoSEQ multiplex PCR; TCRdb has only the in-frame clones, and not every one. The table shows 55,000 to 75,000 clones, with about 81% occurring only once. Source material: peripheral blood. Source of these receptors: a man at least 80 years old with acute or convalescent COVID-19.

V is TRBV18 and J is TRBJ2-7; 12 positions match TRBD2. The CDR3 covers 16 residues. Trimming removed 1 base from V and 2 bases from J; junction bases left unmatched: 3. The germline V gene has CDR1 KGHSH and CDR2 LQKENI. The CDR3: CASSPRTSGATYEQYF. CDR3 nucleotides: TGTGCCAGCTCACCACGGACTAGCGGGGCTACCTACGAGCAGTACTTC.

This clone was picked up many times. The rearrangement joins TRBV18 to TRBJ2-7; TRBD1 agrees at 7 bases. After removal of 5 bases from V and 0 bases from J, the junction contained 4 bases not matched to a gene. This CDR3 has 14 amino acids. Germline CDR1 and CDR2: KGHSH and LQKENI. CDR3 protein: CASSSGTDSYEQYF. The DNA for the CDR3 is TGTGCCAGCTCATCCGGGACAGACTCCTACGAGCAGTACTTC.

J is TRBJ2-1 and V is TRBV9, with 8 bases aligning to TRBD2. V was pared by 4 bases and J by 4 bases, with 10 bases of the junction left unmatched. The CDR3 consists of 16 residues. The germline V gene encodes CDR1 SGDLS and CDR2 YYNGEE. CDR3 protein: CASSRRERGRYNEQFF. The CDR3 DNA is TGTGCCAGCAGCCGGAGGGAGCGGGGGCGTTACAATGAGCAGTTCTTC. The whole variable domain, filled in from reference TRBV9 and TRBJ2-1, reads DSGVTQTPKHLITATGQRVTLRCSPRSGDLSVYWYQQSLDQGLQFLIQYYNGEERAKGNILERFSAQQFPDLHSELNLSSLELGDSALYFCASSRRERGRYNEQFFGPGTRLTVL.

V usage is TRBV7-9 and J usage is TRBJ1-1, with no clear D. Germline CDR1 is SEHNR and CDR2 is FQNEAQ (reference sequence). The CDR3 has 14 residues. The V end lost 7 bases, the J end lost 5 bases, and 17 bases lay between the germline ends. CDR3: CASTRTGAGTEAFF. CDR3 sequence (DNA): TGTGCCAGCACGCGGACGGGAGCTGGTACTGAAGCTTTCTTT.

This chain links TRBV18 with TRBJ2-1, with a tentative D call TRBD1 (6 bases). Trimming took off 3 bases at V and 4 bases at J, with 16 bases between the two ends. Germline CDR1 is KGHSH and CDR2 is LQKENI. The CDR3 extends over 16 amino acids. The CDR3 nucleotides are TGTGCCAGCTCACCTAGTCAGGACAGTACGTACAATGAGCAGTTCTTC. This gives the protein CASSPSQDSTYNEQFF.

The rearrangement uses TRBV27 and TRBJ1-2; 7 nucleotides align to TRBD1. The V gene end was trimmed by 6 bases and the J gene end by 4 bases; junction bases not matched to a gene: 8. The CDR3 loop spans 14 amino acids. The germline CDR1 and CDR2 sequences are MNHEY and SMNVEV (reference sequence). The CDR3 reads CASRRPGQSYGYTF. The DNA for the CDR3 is TGTGCCAGCAGACGACCGGGACAGAGCTATGGCTACACCTTC.

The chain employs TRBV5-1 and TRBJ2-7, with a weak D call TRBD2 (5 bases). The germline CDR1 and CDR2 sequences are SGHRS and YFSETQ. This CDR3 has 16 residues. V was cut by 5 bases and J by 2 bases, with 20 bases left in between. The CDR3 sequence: CASRRSGPTEPYEQYF. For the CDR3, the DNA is TGCGCCAGCAGAAGGAGCGGCCCGACTGAACCCTACGAGCAGTACTTC.

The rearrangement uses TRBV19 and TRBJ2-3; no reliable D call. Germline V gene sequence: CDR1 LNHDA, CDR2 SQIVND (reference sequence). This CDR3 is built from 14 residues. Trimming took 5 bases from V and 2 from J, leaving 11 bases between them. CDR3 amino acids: CASSPRVNTDTQYF. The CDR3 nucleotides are TGTGCCAGTAGTCCCCGGGTGAACACAGATACGCAGTATTTT.

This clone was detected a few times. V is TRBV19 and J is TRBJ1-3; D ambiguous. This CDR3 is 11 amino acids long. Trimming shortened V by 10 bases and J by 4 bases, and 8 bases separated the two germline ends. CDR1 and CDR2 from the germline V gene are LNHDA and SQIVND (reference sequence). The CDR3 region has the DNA TGTGCCATCTCCTCGGGAAACACCATATATTTT. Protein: CAISSGNTIYF.

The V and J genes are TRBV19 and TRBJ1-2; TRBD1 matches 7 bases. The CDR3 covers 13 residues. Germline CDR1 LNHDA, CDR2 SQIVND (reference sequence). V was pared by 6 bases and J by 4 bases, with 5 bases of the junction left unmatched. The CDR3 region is CASRQGQLYGYTF. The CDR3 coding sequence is TGTGCCAGTAGGCAGGGACAGCTCTATGGCTACACCTTC. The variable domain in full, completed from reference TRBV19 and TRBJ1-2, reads DGGITQSPKYLFRKEGQNVTLSCEQNLNHDAMYWYRQDPGQGLRLIYYSQIVNDFQKGDIAEGYSVSREKKESFPLTVTSAQKNPTAFYLCASRQGQLYGYTFGSGTRLTVV.

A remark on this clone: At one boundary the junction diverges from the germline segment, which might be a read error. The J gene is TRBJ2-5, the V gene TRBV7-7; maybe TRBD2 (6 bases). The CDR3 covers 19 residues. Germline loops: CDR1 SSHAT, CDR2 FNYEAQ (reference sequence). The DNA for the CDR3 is TGTGCTAGCAGCTTAGCTGCGGAGGGGTATGGCAGGGTAGAAGAGACCCAGTACTTC. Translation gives CASSLAAEGYGRVEETQYF.

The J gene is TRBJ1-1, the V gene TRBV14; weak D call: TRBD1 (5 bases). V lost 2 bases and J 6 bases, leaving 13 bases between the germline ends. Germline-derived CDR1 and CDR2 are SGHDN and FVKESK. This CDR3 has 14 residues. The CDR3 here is CASSQLQVAAEAFF. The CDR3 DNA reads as TGTGCCAGCAGCCAACTACAGGTCGCAGCTGAAGCTTTCTTT.